The clone carrying this T cell receptor (beta chain) was recorded only once. Its antigen remains unidentified. Sequence at one end of the junction differs from germline and may be a read error. This record comes from a study of OX40 agonist ivuxolimab in advanced cancers. Broader study findings: Also present in some nonresponders was a low level of normalized T-cell clonal expansion. Clonal expansion was among the lowest in partial responders at 0.1-3.0 mg/kg, especially CD8+.

TCRdb's copy holds only in-frame clones and misses some; the assay was immunoSEQ multiplex PCR. Found here are some 41,000 clones, roughly 88% of them singletons; the top ten hold roughly 13%. The CDR3 contains 16 residues. Germline loops: CDR1 SGHVS, CDR2 FNYEAQ. The sequencing used CD4+ or CD8+ T cells sorted from blood, collected in a trial of the OX40 agonist ivuxolimab. The source of this sequence is an adult with an advanced solid tumor such as melanoma, head and neck, liver or kidney cancer. The chain couples TRBV7-6 to TRBJ2-2; the D is unclear. The CDR3 region has the DNA TGTGCCAGCAGCCGCCTCCTAGGGCCGAATACCGGGGAGCTGTTTTTT. Its protein product is CASSRLLGPNTGELFF.